This T cell receptor (beta chain) originates from a study of T-cell reconstitution after alpha-beta-depleted transplantation in children. Construction of the TCRbeta library involved unique molecular identifiers. One entry per CDR3 protein results from TCRdb running MiXCR on the PCR reads. Among under 100,000 distinct CDR3 sequences listed, roughly 16% were seen once. V was trimmed by 6 bases and J by 4 bases, leaving 16 bases between them. CDR1 SQVTM and CDR2 ANQGSEA come from the germline V gene. The CDR3 is 14 residues long. A few counts support this clonotype. Its antigen remains unidentified. General study findings and limits: Two months or so post-transplant, alpha-beta T cells reportedly derived from several hundred expanded graft clones.

The starting material was PBMCs, mostly from graft donor cells, obtained 180 days after TCRalphabeta/CD19-depleted stem cell transplant. The V call is TRBV29-1, the J call TRBJ2-1; possibly TRBD1 or TRBD2 for D (5 bases each). The TCR comes from a male patient between 2 and 15 years old who had a stem cell transplant for acute lymphoblastic leukemia, so the T cells may come from the graft donor. CDR3 sequence: CSVENLWGYNEQFF. The CDR3 nucleotides are TGCAGCGTCGAAAACCTCTGGGGGTACAATGAGCAGTTCTTC.